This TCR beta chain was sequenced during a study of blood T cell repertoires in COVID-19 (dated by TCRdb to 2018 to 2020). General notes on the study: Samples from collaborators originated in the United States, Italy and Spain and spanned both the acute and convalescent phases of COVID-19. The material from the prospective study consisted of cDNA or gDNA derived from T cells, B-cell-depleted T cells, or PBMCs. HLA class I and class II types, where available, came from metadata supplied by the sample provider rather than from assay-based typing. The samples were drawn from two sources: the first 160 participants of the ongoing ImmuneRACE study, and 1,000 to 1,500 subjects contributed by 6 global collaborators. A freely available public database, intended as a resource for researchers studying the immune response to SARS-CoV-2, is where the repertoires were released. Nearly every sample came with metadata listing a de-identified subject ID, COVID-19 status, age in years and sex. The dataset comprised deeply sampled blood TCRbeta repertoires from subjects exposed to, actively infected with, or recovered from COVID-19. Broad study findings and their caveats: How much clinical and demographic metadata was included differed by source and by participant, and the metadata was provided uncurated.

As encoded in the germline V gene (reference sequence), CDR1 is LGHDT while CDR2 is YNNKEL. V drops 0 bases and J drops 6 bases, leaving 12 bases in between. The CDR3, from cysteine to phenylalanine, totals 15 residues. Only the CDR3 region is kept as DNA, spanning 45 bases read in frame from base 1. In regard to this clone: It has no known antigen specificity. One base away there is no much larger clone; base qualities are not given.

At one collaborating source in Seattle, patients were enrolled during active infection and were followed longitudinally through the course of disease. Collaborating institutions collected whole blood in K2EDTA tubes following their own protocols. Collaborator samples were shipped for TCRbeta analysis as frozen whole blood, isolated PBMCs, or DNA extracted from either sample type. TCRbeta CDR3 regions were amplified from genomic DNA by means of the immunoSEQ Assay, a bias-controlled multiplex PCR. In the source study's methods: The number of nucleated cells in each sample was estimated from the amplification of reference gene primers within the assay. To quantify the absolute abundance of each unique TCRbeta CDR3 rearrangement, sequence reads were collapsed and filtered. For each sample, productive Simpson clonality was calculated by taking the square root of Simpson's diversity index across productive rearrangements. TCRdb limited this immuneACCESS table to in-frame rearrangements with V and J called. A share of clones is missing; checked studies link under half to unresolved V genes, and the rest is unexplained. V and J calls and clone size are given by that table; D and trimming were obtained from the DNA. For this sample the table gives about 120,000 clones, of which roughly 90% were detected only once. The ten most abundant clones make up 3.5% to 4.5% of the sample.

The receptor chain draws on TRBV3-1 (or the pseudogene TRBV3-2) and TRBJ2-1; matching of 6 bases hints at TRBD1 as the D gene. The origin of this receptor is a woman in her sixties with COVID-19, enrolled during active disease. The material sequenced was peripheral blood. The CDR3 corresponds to CASSQERFRGNEQFF. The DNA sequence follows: TGTGCCAGCAGCCAAGAACGATTCAGGGGCAATGAGCAGTTCTTC.